The clone carrying this T cell receptor beta chain was seen ten or more times. Attachment of unique molecular identifiers to individual cDNA molecules was performed. MiXCR, run by TCRdb on the 5' RACE reads, gives a single entry per CDR3 protein. This table holds under 35,000 distinct CDR3 sequences, around 7% found once. This record belongs to a study of early T cells in non-severe SARS-CoV-2 infection. CDR3 length equals 16 residues. Germline V gene lookup returns CDR1 SGHAT and CDR2 FQNNGV. Deletions cut 5 bases from V and 0 bases from J, with 13 bases between. The V gene is TRBV11-2, the J gene TRBJ2-2, with a tentative D call TRBD1 (6 bases). Sequencing used whole blood. This clonotype was sampled from an adult who was a healthcare worker with PCR-confirmed SARS-CoV-2 infection or an uninfected control (not recorded which). The DNA of the CDR3 is TGTGCCAGCAGCCATTTCGGACAGTCGAACACCGGGGAGCTGTTTTTT. This codes for CASSHFGQSNTGELFF.